This T cell receptor (beta chain) stems from a study of CD8 T cells in Susac syndrome. The ends were cut back, 0 bases at V and 6 bases at J, with 12 bases in the middle. From germline, CDR1 is PRHDT and CDR2 FYEKMQ (reference sequence). The CDR3 loop spans 14 amino acids. An amount of RNA that ranged from roughly 0.5 to 1 ug was reverse transcribed with random hexamers. TCRdb re-called the immunoSEQ multiplex PCR reads with MiXCR, one entry per CDR3 protein. The repertoire holds roughly 86,000 distinct CDR3 sequences, around 96% seen once, with roughly 0.68% in the top ten. The origin of this receptor is a human donor with Susac syndrome. Sequencing input: CD8+ T cells from PBMCs. The rearrangement links TRBV13 to TRBJ2-7; no firm D call. CDR3 amino acids: CASSLGLNSGEQYF. Written as DNA, the CDR3 is TGTGCCAGCAGCTTAGGCTTGAATTCGGGCGAGCAGTACTTC.